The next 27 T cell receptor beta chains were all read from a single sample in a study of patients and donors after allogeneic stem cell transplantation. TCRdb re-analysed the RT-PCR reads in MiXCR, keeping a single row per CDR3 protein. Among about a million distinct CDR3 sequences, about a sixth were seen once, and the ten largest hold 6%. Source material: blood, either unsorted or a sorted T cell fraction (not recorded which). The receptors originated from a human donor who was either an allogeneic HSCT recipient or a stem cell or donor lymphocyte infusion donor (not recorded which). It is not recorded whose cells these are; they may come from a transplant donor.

The CDR3 region is CASSPGPSFNQPQHF. The CDR3 DNA follows: TGTGCCAGCAGCCCCGGACCAAGCTTTAATCAGCCCCAGCATTTT. This chain uses TRBV11-2 with TRBJ1-5, with D hard to call. V lost 5 bases, J lost 4 bases, and 15 bases lay in between. Germline loops: CDR1 SGHAT, CDR2 FQNNGV. The CDR3 sequence is 15 residues long.

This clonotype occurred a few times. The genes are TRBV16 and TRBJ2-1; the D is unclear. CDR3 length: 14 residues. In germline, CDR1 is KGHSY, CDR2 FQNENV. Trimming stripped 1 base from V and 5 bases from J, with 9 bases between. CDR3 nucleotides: TGTGCCAGCAGCCAATGGGATAGGGACAATGAGCAGTTCTTC. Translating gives CASSQWDRDNEQFF.

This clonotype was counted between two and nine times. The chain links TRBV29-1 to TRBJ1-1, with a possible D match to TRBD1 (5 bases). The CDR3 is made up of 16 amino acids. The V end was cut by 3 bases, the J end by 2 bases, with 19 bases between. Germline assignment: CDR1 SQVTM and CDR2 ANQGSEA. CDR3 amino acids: CSVDHSGGGLNTEAFF. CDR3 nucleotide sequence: TGCAGCGTTGATCATTCGGGGGGAGGTTTAAACACTGAAGCTTTCTTT.

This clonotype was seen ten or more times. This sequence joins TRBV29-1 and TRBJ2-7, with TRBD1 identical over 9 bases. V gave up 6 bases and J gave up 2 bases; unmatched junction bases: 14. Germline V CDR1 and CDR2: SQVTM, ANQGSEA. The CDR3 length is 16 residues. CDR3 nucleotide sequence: TGCAGCGTCCATACAGGGTACCGGGACAGGGCCTACGAGCAGTACTTC. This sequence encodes CSVHTGYRDRAYEQYF.

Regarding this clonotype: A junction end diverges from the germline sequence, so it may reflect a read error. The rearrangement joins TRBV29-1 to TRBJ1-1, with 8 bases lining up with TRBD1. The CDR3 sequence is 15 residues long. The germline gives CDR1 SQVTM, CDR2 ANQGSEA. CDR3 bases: TGCAGCGCTGAATCAGGGGGCGACTTAAACACTGAAGCTTTCTTT. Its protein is CSAESGGDLNTEAFF.

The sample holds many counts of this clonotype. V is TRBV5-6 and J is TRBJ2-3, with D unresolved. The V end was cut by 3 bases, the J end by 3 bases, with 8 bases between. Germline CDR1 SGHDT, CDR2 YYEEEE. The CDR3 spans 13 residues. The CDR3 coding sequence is TGTGCCAGCAGCTCCGGACGTACAGATACGCAGTATTTT. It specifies CASSSGRTDTQYF.

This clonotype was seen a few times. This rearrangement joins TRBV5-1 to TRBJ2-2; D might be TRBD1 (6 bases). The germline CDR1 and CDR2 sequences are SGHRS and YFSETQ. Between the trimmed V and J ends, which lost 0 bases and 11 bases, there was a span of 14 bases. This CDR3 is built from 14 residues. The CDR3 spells CASSLEDRAPELFF. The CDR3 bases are TGCGCCAGCAGCTTGGAGGACAGAGCACCCGAGCTGTTTTTT.

DNA of the CDR3: TGTGCCAGCAGCCGCGGACACAGAGACAATGAGCAGTTCTTC. It codes for CASSRGHRDNEQFF. The J gene is TRBJ2-1, the V gene TRBV7-7, with D possibly being TRBD1 (5 bases). CDR1 and CDR2 (germline): SSHAT, FNYEAQ (reference sequence). The CDR3 totals 14 residues. V was cut by 5 bases and J by 5 bases, with 13 bases left in between.

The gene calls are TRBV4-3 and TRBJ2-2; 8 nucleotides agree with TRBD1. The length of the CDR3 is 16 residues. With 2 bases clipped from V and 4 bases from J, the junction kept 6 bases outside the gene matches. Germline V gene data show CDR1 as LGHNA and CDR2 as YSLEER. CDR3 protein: CASSQPDRGGTGELFF. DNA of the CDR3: TGCGCCAGCAGCCAACCTGACAGGGGAGGCACCGGGGAGCTGTTTTTT.

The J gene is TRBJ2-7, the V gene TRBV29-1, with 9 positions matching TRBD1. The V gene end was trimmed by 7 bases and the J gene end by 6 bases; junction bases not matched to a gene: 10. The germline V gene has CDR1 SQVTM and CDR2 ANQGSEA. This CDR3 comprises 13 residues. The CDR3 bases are TGCAGCGGTACCGGGACAGGGAAAGGCGAGCAGTACTTC. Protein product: CSGTGTGKGEQYF.

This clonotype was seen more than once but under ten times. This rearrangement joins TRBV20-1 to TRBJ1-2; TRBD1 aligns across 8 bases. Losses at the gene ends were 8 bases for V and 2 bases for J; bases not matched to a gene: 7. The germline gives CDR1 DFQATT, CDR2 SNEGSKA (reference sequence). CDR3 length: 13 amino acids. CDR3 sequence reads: CSKSRTGNYGYTF. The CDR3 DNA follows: TGCAGTAAATCTAGGACAGGGAACTATGGCTACACCTTC.

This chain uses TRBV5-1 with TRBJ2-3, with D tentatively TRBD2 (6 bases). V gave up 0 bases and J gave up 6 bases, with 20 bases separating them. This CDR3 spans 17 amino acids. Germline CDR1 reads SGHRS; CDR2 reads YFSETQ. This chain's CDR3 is CASSLASRGGASDTQYF. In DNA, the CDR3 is TGCGCCAGCAGCTTGGCCTCGCGGGGTGGCGCTTCTGATACGCAGTATTTT.

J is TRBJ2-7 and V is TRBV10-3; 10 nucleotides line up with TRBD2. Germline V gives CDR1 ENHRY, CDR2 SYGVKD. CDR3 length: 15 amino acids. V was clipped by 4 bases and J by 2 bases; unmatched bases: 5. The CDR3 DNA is TGTGCCATCAGTGCTAGCGGGGGCCAAACCTACGAGCAGTACTTC. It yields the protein CAISASGGQTYEQYF.

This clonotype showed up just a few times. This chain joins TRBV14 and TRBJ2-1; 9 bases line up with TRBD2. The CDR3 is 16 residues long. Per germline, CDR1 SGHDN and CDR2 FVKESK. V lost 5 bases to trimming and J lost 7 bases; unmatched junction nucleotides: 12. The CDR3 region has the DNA TGTGCCAGCAGCGACCTAGCGGGAATGGTTCGAAATGAGCAGTTCTTC. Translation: CASSDLAGMVRNEQFF.

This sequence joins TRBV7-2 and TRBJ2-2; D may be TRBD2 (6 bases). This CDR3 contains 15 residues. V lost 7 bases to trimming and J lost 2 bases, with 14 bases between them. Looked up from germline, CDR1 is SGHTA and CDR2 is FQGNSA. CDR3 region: CASTLRGKNTGELFF. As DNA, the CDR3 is TGTGCCAGCACTCTCCGGGGGAAAAACACCGGGGAGCTGTTTTTT.

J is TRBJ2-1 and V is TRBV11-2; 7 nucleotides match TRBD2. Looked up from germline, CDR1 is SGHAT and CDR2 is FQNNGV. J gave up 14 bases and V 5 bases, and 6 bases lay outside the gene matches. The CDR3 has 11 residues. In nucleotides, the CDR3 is TGTGCCAGCAGCGCGGGACTACCCAAGTTCTTC. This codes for CASSAGLPKFF.

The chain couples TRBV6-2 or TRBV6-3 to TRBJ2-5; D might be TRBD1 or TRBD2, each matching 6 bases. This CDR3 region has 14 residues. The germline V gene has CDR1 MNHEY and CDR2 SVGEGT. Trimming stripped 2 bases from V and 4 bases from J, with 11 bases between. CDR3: CASSYGGGPETQYF. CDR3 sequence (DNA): TGTGCCAGCAGTTACGGAGGGGGACCAGAGACCCAGTACTTC.

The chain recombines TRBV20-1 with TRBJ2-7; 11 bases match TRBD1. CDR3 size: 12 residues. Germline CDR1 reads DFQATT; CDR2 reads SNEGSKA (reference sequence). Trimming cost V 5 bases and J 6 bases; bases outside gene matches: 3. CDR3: CSAGTGGSEQYF. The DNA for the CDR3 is TGCAGTGCTGGGACAGGGGGAAGCGAGCAGTACTTC.

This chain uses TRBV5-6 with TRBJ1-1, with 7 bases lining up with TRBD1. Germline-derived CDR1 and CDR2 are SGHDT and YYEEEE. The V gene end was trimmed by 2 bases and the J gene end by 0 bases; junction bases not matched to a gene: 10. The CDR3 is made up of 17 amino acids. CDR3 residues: CASSLLDRAMVNTEAFF. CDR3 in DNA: TGTGCCAGCAGCTTACTAGACAGGGCAATGGTGAACACTGAAGCTTTCTTT.

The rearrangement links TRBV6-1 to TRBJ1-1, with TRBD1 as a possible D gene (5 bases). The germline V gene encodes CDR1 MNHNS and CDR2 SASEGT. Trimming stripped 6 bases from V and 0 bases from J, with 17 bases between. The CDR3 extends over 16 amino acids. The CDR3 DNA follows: TGTGCCAGCAGCCCAATTACTCAGACAGTGAACACTGAAGCTTTCTTT. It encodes CASSPITQTVNTEAFF.

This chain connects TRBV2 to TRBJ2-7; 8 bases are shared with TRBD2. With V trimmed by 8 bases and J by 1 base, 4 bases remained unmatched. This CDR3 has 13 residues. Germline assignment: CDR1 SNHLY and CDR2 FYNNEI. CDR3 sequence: CASAASGSYEQYF. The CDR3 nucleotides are TGTGCCAGCGCAGCTAGCGGGTCCTACGAGCAGTACTTC.

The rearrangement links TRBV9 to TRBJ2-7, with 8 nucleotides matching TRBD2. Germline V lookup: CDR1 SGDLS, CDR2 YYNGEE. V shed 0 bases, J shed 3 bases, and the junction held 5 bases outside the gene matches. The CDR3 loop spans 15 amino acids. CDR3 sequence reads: CASSVDAGGNYEQYF. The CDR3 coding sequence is TGTGCCAGCAGCGTAGATGCGGGAGGTAACTACGAGCAGTACTTC. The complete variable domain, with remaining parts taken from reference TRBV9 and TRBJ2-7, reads DSGVTQTPKHLITATGQRVTLRCSPRSGDLSVYWYQQSLDQGLQFLIQYYNGEERAKGNILERFSAQQFPDLHSELNLSSLELGDSALYFCASSVDAGGNYEQYFGPGTRLTVT.

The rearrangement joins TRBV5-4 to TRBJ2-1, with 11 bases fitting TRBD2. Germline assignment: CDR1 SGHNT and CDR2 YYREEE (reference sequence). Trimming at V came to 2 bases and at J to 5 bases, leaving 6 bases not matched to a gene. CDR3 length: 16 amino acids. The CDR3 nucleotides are TGTGCCAGCAGCTTAACGACTAGCGGGGCGCACAATGAGCAGTTCTTC. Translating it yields CASSLTTSGAHNEQFF. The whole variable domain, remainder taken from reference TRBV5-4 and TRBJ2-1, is ETGVTQSPTHLIKTRGQQVTLRCSSQSGHNTVSWYQQALGQGPQFIFQYYREEENGRGNFPPRFSGLQFPNYSSELNVNALELDDSALYLCASSLTTSGAHNEQFFGPGTRLTVL.

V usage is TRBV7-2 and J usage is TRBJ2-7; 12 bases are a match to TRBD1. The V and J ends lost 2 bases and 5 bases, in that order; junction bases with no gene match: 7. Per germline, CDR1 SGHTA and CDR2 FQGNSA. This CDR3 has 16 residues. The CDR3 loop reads CASSLTPGQGAHEQYF. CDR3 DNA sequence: TGTGCCAGCAGCTTAACCCCGGGACAGGGGGCCCACGAGCAGTACTTC.

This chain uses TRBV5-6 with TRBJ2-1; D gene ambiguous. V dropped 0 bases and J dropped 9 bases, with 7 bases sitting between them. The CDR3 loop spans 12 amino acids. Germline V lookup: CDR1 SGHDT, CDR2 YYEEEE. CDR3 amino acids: CASSLANGEQFF. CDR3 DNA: TGTGCCAGCAGCTTGGCTAACGGTGAGCAGTTCTTC.

The CDR3 coding sequence is TGTGCCAGCAGCCCCAGGAGCGGGGTCTTCGATGAGCAGTTCTTC. It is translated as CASSPRSGVFDEQFF. The chain links TRBV7-2 to TRBJ2-1; 7 nucleotides line up with TRBD2. V dropped 5 bases and J dropped 8; count of bases not matched to a gene: 12. The CDR3 consists of 15 residues. Germline V gives CDR1 SGHTA, CDR2 FQGNSA.

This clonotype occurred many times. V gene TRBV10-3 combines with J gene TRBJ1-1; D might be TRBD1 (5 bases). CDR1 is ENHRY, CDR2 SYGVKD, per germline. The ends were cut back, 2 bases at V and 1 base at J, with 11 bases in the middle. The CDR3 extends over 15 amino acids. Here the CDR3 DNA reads TGTGCCATCAGTGAGGGGGGACGGAAGAACACTGAAGCTTTCTTT. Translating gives CAISEGGRKNTEAFF.